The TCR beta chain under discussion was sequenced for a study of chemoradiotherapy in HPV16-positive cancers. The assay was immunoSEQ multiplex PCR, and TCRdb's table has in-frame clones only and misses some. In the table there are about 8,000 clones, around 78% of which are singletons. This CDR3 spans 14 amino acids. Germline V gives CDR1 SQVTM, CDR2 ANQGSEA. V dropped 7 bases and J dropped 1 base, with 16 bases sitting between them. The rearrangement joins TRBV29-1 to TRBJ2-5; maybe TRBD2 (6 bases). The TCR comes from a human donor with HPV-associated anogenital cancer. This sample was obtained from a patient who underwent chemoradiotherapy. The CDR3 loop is CSAGGYPTQETQYF. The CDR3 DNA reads TGCAGCGCCGGGGGATACCCAACCCAAGAGACCCAGTACTTC.